Following are 23 T cell receptor beta chains from one sample sequenced in a study of OX40 agonist ivuxolimab in advanced cancers. Using immunoSEQ multiplex PCR, the repertoire was profiled, and TCRdb retains in-frame clones only, with some absent. This table holds about 25,000 clones, around four fifths found once. The sample consisted of CD4+ or CD8+ T cells sorted from blood, taken in a trial of the OX40 agonist ivuxolimab. All receptors come from an adult with an advanced solid tumor such as melanoma, head and neck, liver or kidney cancer.

V and J are TRBV4-3 and TRBJ2-1, with D unclear. CDR3 length equals 15 residues. CDR1 and CDR2 from the germline V gene are LGHNA and YSLEER. V lost 0 bases and J lost 6, with 12 bases in between. The CDR3 bases are TGCGCCAGCAGCCAAGATAAGGTGCCTGGCAATGAGCAGTTCTTC. Residues: CASSQDKVPGNEQFF.

The rearrangement links TRBV6-5 to TRBJ1-6, with a possible D match to TRBD1 (5 bases). Trimming cost V 0 bases and J 9 bases, with 12 bases left between them. CDR3 size: 15 residues. Germline V lookup: CDR1 MNHEY, CDR2 SVGAGI. CDR3 sequence: CASSYSVLGGSPLHF. The CDR3 nucleotides read TGTGCCAGCAGTTACTCTGTACTGGGGGGTTCACCCCTCCACTTT.

The chain couples TRBV25-1 to TRBJ1-5; D possibly corresponds to TRBD1 (5 bases). CDR1 is MGHDK and CDR2 is SYGVNS in the germline V gene. The CDR3 runs 14 residues. V was clipped by 4 bases and J by 3 bases, with 10 bases between them. The CDR3 sequence: CASSGPGPNQPQHF. The CDR3 coding sequence is TGTGCCAGCAGTGGACCGGGACCCAATCAGCCCCAGCATTTT. The full variable domain, rest sourced from reference TRBV25-1 and TRBJ1-5, is EADIYQTPRYLVIGTGKKITLECSQTMGHDKMYWYQQDPGMELHLIHYSYGVNSTEKGDLSSESTVSRIRTEHFPLTLESARPSHTSQYLCASSGPGPNQPQHFGDGTRLSIL.

The chain recombines TRBV2 with TRBJ1-2; 12 bases agree with TRBD1. J was trimmed by 6 bases and V by 10 bases; bases with no gene match: 12. The CDR3 is made up of 15 amino acids. CDR1 is SNHLY and CDR2 is FYNNEI in the germline V gene. The CDR3 coding sequence is TGTGCCACCCTACACCGGGGACAGGGGGCCGATGGCTACACCTTC. Its protein product is CATLHRGQGADGYTF.

The gene calls are TRBV7-6 and TRBJ2-1; no clear D. The V end was cut by 0 bases, the J end by 9 bases, with 9 bases between. CDR1 and CDR2 from the germline V gene are SGHVS and FNYEAQ. CDR3 length: 13 residues. This CDR3 reads CASSLAPRSEQFF. In DNA, the CDR3 is TGTGCCAGCAGCTTAGCTCCTCGGTCTGAGCAGTTCTTC.

The rearrangement links TRBV4-1 to TRBJ1-1, with D possibly being TRBD1 (5 bases). The germline V gene encodes CDR1 MGHRA and CDR2 YSYEKL. CDR3 length: 16 amino acids. Trimming cost V 0 bases and J 1 base, with 12 bases left between them. The DNA for the CDR3 is TGCGCCAGCAGCCAAGATATGGACATCCCGAACACTGAAGCTTTCTTT. Translating gives CASSQDMDIPNTEAFF.

This chain uses TRBV7-8 with TRBJ1-1; D might be TRBD1 (5 bases). V lost 2 bases to trimming and J lost 11 bases, with 12 bases between them. Germline V gene data show CDR1 as SGHVS and CDR2 as FQNEAQ. The CDR3 consists of 12 residues. The CDR3 region is CASSLNSGDAFF. The CDR3 DNA is TGTGCCAGCAGCTTAAATTCCGGGGACGCTTTCTTT. Together with reference TRBV7-8 and TRBJ1-1, the CDR3 gives the full variable domain: GAGVSQSPRYKVAKRGQDVALRCDPISGHVSLFWYQQALGQGPEFLTYFQNEAQLDKSGLPSDRFFAERPEGSVSTLKIQRTQQEDSAVYLCASSLNSGDAFFGQGTRLTVV.

Only one count was recorded for this clone. V usage is TRBV5-5 and J usage is TRBJ1-5; weak D call: TRBD1 (6 bases). This CDR3 region has 13 residues. Trimming stripped 3 bases from V and 4 bases from J, with 8 bases between. The germline CDR1 and CDR2 sequences are SGHKS and YYEKEE (reference sequence). The CDR3 loop reads CASSYQGNQPQHF. The DNA of the CDR3 is TGTGCCAGCAGCTATCAGGGGAATCAGCCCCAGCATTTT.

The chain couples TRBV5-6 to TRBJ1-2; tentative D call: TRBD1 (5 bases). CDR3 length: 14 residues. V dropped 3 bases and J dropped 1 base, with 10 bases sitting between them. Germline CDR1 and CDR2: SGHDT and YYEEEE. The CDR3, as DNA: TGTGCCAGCAGCTCCCTGACAGTTAACTATGGCTACACCTTC. It yields the protein CASSSLTVNYGYTF.

The genes are TRBV6-1 and TRBJ2-7; 8 positions match TRBD1. The CDR3 loop spans 15 amino acids. Per the germline V gene, CDR1 is MNHNS and CDR2 is SASEGT. J gave up 2 bases and V 4 bases, and 7 bases lay outside the gene matches. Here the CDR3 DNA reads TGTGCCAGCAGTGCTACAGGGGGTGGGGCCTACGAGCAGTACTTC. Translated: CASSATGGGAYEQYF.

V and J are TRBV5-1 and TRBJ2-7, with 7 nucleotides matching TRBD1. With 5 bases clipped from V and 3 bases from J, the junction kept 8 bases outside the gene matches. The V gene's germline CDR1 is SGHRS and CDR2 YFSETQ. The CDR3 runs 14 residues. The CDR3 reads CASRPGTEGYEQYF. CDR3 sequence (DNA): TGCGCCAGCAGACCGGGGACAGAAGGCTACGAGCAGTACTTC.

V and J are TRBV2 and TRBJ1-1; the match to TRBD1 covers 10 bases. The CDR3 extends over 14 amino acids. Trimming took 2 bases from V and 9 from J; bases not matched to a gene: 6. Germline values: CDR1 SNHLY, CDR2 FYNNEI. CDR3 nucleotide sequence: TGTGCCAGCAGTGAATCGGGACAGGGGAGTAAAGCTTTCTTT. Translation gives CASSESGQGSKAFF.

The V call is TRBV5-4, the J call TRBJ1-1; D gene uncertain. Trimming took 6 bases from V and 0 from J, leaving 12 bases between them. Germline V CDR1 and CDR2: SGHNT, YYREEE (reference sequence). The CDR3 has 14 amino acids. This chain's CDR3 is CASTPEVLNTEAFF. CDR3 DNA: TGTGCCAGCACCCCCGAGGTCCTGAACACTGAAGCTTTCTTT.

V gene TRBV6-6 combines with J gene TRBJ1-1; D remains unclear. CDR3 length: 13 amino acids. Germline V gene sequence: CDR1 MNHNY, CDR2 SVGAGI (reference sequence). With 4 bases removed from V and 6 bases from J, the gap between germline ends came to 12 bases. The CDR3 reads CASSLGGSPEAFF. As DNA, the CDR3 is TGTGCCAGCAGTTTAGGAGGTTCCCCTGAAGCTTTCTTT.

The V gene is TRBV29-1, the J gene TRBJ2-7; TRBD1 is a possible D gene (6 bases). This CDR3 is 12 amino acids long. Trimming pared 6 bases from V and 3 bases from J, leaving 12 bases between. CDR1 and CDR2 from the germline V gene are SQVTM and ANQGSEA. The CDR3 spells CSVYTDSYEQYF. The CDR3 region has the DNA TGCAGCGTCTACACGGACAGCTACGAGCAGTACTTC.

The V call is TRBV14, the J call TRBJ2-5, with TRBD2 identical over 8 bases. Germline CDR1 is SGHDN and CDR2 is FVKESK. The CDR3 totals 17 residues. V was pared by 1 base and J by 2 bases, with 9 bases of the junction left unmatched. The CDR3 DNA follows: TGTGCCAGCAGCCAAGGAGTGCTAGCGGGCGTTCAAGAGACCCAGTACTTC. It specifies CASSQGVLAGVQETQYF.

This sequence joins TRBV7-8 and TRBJ2-7; D possibly uses TRBD1 or TRBD2 (5 bases each). The CDR3 is made up of 13 amino acids. Germline-derived CDR1 and CDR2 are SGHVS and FQNEAQ. Deletions cut 3 bases from V and 2 bases from J, with 8 bases between. CDR3 sequence (DNA): TGTGCCAGCAGCTTCGGGACCGCCTACGAGCAGTACTTC. It encodes CASSFGTAYEQYF.

This chain connects TRBV7-9 to TRBJ1-2, with D unresolved. Germline V gene data show CDR1 as SEHNR and CDR2 as FQNEAQ (reference sequence). The CDR3 runs to 14 residues. Trimming took off 3 bases at V and 8 bases at J, with 16 bases between the two ends. The CDR3 sequence is CASSLMDRVRGYTF. As DNA, the CDR3 is TGTGCCAGCAGCTTGATGGACCGCGTGCGCGGCTACACCTTC. Based on the CDR3 plus reference TRBV7-9 and TRBJ1-2, the full variable domain is DTGVSQNPRHKITKRGQNVTFRCDPISEHNRLYWYRQTLGQGPEFLTYFQNEAQLEKSRLLSDRFSAERPKGSFSTLEIQRTEQGDSAMYLCASSLMDRVRGYTFGSGTRLTVV.

V and J are TRBV6-1 and TRBJ1-4; D unclear. Germline V lookup: CDR1 MNHNS, CDR2 SASEGT. Trimming took off 5 bases at V and 6 bases at J, with 16 bases between the two ends. The CDR3 runs 15 residues. In nucleotides, the CDR3 is TGTGCCAGCAGTCCCTTTCCGGCTTTGGATGAAAAACTGTTTTTT. It specifies CASSPFPALDEKLFF.

This clone was recorded only once. The chain employs TRBV10-2 and TRBJ2-7; no clear D gene. The V end lost 5 bases, the J end lost 2 bases, and 4 bases lay between the germline ends. The CDR3 has 11 residues. CDR1 is WSHSY, CDR2 SAAADI, per germline. This CDR3 is CASSSAYEQYF. CDR3 DNA: TGCGCCAGCAGTTCCGCCTACGAGCAGTACTTC.

This clone qualifies as medium-sized. The chain carries TRBV5-4 and TRBJ1-6; D is possibly TRBD1 (6 bases). CDR3 length equals 14 residues. In germline, CDR1 is SGHNT, CDR2 YYREEE (reference sequence). V lost 6 bases to trimming and J lost 9 bases, with 16 bases between them. The CDR3 coding sequence is TGTGCCAGCAACTTAGTTCCAGGGGTTTCACCCCTCCACTTT. Its protein is CASNLVPGVSPLHF.

The chain employs TRBV4-3 and TRBJ2-7; no definite D call. This CDR3 contains 11 residues. The V gene lost 1 base and the J gene lost 5 bases, with 3 bases spanning the gap. Germline CDR1 is LGHNA and CDR2 is YSLEER. The CDR3 spells CASSQGHEQYF. The CDR3 coding sequence is TGCGCCAGCAGCCAAGGGCACGAGCAGTACTTC.

This sequence joins TRBV11-1 and TRBJ2-7; 8 positions agree with TRBD1. CDR1 is SGHAT and CDR2 is FQDESV in the germline V gene (reference sequence). Trimming at V came to 2 bases and at J to 5 bases, leaving 5 bases not matched to a gene. The CDR3 has 14 residues. CDR3 nucleotide sequence: TGTGCCAGCAGCTTAATCACAGGGGGAAACGAGCAGTACTTC. Its protein product is CASSLITGGNEQYF.